Included here is one T cell receptor (beta chain) sequence, with context. What it binds is unknown. Measured with immunoSEQ multiplex PCR; TCRdb has only the in-frame clones, and not every one. The sample has roughly 330,000 clones; around 67% are singletons. This specimen belongs to a study of shared clonotypes between healthy human individuals. For the study at large: The donor pool was made up of a couple of women and three men aged 18 to 49. General observations from the study: Non-shared clonotypes displayed generation probabilities falling below those of clonotypes present in all four donors. Clonotype sharing across donors was expected to vary with sequencing depth.

Germline V lookup: CDR1 LNHDA, CDR2 SQIVND (reference sequence). Losses at the gene ends were 0 bases for V and 3 bases for J; bases not matched to a gene: 4. The CDR3 is 17 residues long. Sequenced input: memory CD4+ T cells sorted from blood. Documented subset: CD45RA-negative fraction. This chain uses TRBV19 with TRBJ2-1, with 11 bases fitting TRBD2. This TCR derives from a man in his thirties or forties in good health. The CDR3 loop is CASSIDGTSGFYNEQFF. CDR3 bases: TGTGCCAGTAGTATAGATGGGACTAGCGGATTCTACAATGAGCAGTTCTTC. The full variable domain, in which reference TRBV19 and TRBJ2-1 provide the parts outside the CDR3, is DGGITQSPKYLFRKEGQNVTLSCEQNLNHDAMYWYRQDPGQGLRLIYYSQIVNDFQKGDIAEGYSVSREKKESFPLTVTSAQKNPTAFYLCASSIDGTSGFYNEQFFGPGTRLTVL.